This T cell receptor (beta chain) was observed in a study of blood T cell repertoires in COVID-19. In germline, CDR1 is SGHNT, CDR2 YENEEA. Between the trimmed V and J ends, which lost 5 bases and 6 bases, there was a span of 16 bases. This CDR3 has 15 amino acids. This clone occurred a few times. This table comes from immunoSEQ multiplex PCR, and its TCRdb copy is limited to in-frame clones, with some not included. The repertoire has about 260,000 clones, around 80% of them found once; the top ten carry roughly 4%. Participants spanned ages about 18 to 90 years and resided in about two dozen US areas.

This clonotype originated in a man under 40 with acute COVID-19. The chain uses TRBV11-3 and TRBJ2-2, with a tentative D call TRBD2 (5 bases). The sample comprised PBMCs or T cells enriched from blood (not recorded which). CDR3 DNA: TGTGCCAGCAGCAAAGCGGCCCAAGGCGCCGGGGAGCTGTTTTTT. Its translation: CASSKAAQGAGELFF.